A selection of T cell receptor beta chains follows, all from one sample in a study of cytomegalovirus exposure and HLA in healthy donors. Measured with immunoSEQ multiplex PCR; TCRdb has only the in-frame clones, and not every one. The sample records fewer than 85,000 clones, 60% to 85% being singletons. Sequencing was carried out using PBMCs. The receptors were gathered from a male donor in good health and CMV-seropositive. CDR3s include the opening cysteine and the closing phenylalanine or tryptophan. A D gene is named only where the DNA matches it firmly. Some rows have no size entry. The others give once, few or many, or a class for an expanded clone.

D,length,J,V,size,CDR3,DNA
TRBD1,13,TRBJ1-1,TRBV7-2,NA,CASSPQGGTEAFF,TGTGCCAGCAGCCCACAGGGGGGAACTGAAGCTTTCTTT
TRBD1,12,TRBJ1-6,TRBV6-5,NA,CASSSTGAPLHF,TGTGCCAGCTCATCAACAGGGGCACCCCTCCACTTT
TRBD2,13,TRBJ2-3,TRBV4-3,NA,CASSRLATDTQYF,TGCGCCAGCAGCAGACTAGCGACAGATACGCAGTATTTT
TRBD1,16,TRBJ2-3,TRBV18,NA,CASSPPKGAESDTQYF,TGTGCCAGCTCACCACCGAAGGGGGCTGAATCAGATACGCAGTATTTT
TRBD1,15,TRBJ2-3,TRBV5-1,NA,CVSSHTGTGFDTQYF,TGCGTCAGCAGCCACACCGGGACAGGGTTCGATACGCAGTATTTT
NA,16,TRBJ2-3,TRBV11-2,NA,CASSLGADSGTDTQYF,TGTGCCAGCAGCTTAGGGGCGGACAGTGGGACAGATACGCAGTATTTT
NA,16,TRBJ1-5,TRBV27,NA,CASNPGGGFSNQPQHF,TGTGCCAGCAATCCGGGGGGCGGATTTAGCAATCAGCCCCAGCATTTT
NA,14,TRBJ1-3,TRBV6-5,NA,CASSQTGGRNTIYF,TGTGCCAGCAGTCAGACAGGAGGAAGAAACACCATATATTTT
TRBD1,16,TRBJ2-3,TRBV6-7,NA,CASSYRGQGGTDTQYF,TGTGCCAGCAGTTACCGAGGACAGGGAGGCACAGATACGCAGTATTTT
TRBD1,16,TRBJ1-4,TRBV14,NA,CASSQVIDRGREKLFF,TGTGCCAGCAGCCAAGTAATAGACAGGGGGCGCGAAAAACTGTTTTTT
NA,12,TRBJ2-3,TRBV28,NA,CASSLRTDTQYF,TGTGCCAGCAGTTTACGGACAGATACGCAGTATTTT
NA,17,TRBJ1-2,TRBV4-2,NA,CASSQESYQGTNYGYTF,TGTGCCAGCAGCCAAGAGTCTTATCAGGGGACTAACTATGGCTACACCTTC
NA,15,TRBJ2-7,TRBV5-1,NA,CASSGGRADSYEQYF,TGCGCCAGCAGCGGAGGGCGGGCGGACTCCTACGAGCAGTACTTC
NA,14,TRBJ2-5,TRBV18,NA,CASSPGRAQETQYF,TGTGCCAGCTCACCAGGCAGGGCCCAAGAGACCCAGTACTTC
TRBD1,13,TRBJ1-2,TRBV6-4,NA,CASSATGDYGYTF,TGTGCCAGCAGTGCAACAGGGGACTATGGCTACACCTTC
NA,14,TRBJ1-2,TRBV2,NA,CASEHAGIDYGYTF,TGTGCCAGCGAGCATGCGGGAATCGACTATGGCTACACCTTC
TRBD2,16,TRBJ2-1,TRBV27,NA,CASSLSTSGSYLEQFF,TGTGCCAGCAGTTTATCGACCAGCGGGAGTTACCTTGAGCAGTTCTTC
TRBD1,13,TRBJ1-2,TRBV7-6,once,CASSDRVGGGYTF,TGTGCCAGCAGCGACAGGGTTGGAGGTGGCTACACCTTC
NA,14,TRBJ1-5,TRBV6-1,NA,CASRTVYSNQPQHF,TGTGCCAGCAGAACAGTTTATAGCAATCAGCCCCAGCATTTT
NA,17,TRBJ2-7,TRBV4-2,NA,CASSQAPDSKYGGEQYF,TGTGCCAGCAGCCAAGCCCCGGACAGTAAGTATGGAGGCGAGCAGTACTTC
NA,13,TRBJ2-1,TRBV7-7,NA,CASSFKPYNEQFF,TGTGCCAGCAGCTTTAAGCCCTACAATGAGCAGTTCTTC
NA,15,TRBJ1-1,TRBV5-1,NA,CASSLGTVMNTEAFF,TGCGCCAGCAGCTTGGGGACAGTAATGAACACTGAAGCTTTCTTT
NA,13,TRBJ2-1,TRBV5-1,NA,CASSLLWGDEQFF,TGCGCCAGCAGCTTGCTCTGGGGCGATGAGCAGTTCTTC
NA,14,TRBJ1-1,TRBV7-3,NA,CASSLQGGNTEAFF,TGTGCCAGCAGCCTACAAGGGGGTAACACTGAAGCTTTCTTT
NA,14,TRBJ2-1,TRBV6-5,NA,CASTKGSHYNEQFF,TGTGCCAGCACTAAGGGGTCGCACTACAATGAGCAGTTCTTC
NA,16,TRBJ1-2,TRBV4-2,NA,CASSQEMGQVERGYTF,TGTGCCAGCAGCCAAGAGATGGGGCAGGTGGAGCGTGGCTACACCTTC
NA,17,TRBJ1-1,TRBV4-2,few,CASSQDQAGAMNTEAFF,TGTGCCAGCAGCCAAGATCAGGCAGGGGCCATGAACACTGAAGCTTTCTTT
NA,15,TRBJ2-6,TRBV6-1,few,CASSSFGFGANVLTF,TGTGCCAGCAGTTCCTTCGGGTTCGGGGCCAACGTCCTGACTTTC
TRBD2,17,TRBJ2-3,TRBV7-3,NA,CASSLTVGTSGGITQYF,TGTGCCAGCAGCTTAACGGTGGGGACTAGCGGGGGGATTACGCAGTATTTT
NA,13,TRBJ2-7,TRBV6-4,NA,CASSEFQTGEQYF,TGTGCCAGCAGTGAATTCCAGACTGGCGAGCAGTACTTC
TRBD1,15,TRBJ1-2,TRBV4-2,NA,CASSRGGQGDYGYTF,TGTGCCAGCAGCCGCGGGGGACAGGGGGATTATGGCTACACCTTC
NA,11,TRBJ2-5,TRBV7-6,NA,CASSYSEAQYF,TGTGCCAGCAGCTATAGTGAGGCCCAGTACTTC
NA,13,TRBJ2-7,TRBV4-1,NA,CASLYEVLYEQYF,TGCGCCAGCCTGTATGAGGTTCTCTACGAGCAGTACTTC
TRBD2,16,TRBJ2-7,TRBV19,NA,CASSIAGSGSVTRQYF,TGTGCCAGTAGTATAGCAGGGAGCGGGAGCGTTACTCGGCAGTACTTC
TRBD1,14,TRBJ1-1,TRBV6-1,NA,CASMRDSSNTEAFF,TGTGCCAGCATGAGGGACAGTTCGAACACTGAAGCTTTCTTT
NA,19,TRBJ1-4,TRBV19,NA,CASSIYGLGTAATNEKLFF,TGTGCCAGTAGTATTTATGGCCTTGGCACAGCTGCAACTAATGAAAAACTGTTTTTT
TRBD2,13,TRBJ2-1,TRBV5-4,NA,CASSLGGRDEQFF,TGTGCCAGCAGCTTGGGTGGGAGGGATGAGCAGTTCTTC
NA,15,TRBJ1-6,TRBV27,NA,CASSLGGGPNSPLHF,TGTGCCAGCAGTTTAGGTGGTGGCCCTAATTCACCCCTCCACTTT
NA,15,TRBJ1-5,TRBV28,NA,CASSILSLNNQPQHF,TGTGCCAGCAGTATTTTGTCCTTAAACAATCAGCCCCAGCATTTT
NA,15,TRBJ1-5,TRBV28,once,CASSGGGLGNQPQHF,TGTGCCAGCAGTGGGGGGGGTCTAGGCAATCAGCCCCAGCATTTT
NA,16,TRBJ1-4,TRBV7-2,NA,CASSLGGTGLNEKLFF,TGTGCCAGCAGCTTAGGGGGTACAGGTCTTAATGAAAAACTGTTTTTT
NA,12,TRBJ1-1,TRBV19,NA,CASSGQVTEAFF,TGTGCCAGTAGTGGGCAGGTCACTGAAGCTTTCTTT
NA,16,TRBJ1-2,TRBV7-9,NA,CASSHKVGARNYGYTF,TGTGCCAGCAGCCATAAAGTCGGAGCCAGAAACTATGGCTACACCTTC
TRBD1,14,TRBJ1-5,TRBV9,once,CASSLGQGSQPQHF,TGTGCCAGCAGCCTGGGACAGGGAAGTCAGCCCCAGCATTTT
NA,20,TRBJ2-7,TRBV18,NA,CASSPHVRSPGGSLLYEQYF,TGTGCCAGCTCACCGCATGTAAGATCGCCCGGAGGTTCCCTTCTCTACGAGCAGTACTTC
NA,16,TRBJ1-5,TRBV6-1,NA,CASSDGGFIPGQPQHF,TGTGCCAGCAGTGATGGAGGCTTTATTCCAGGTCAGCCCCAGCATTTT
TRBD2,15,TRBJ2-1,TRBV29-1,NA,CSVLGTSGSQNEQFF,TGCAGCGTTTTGGGGACTAGCGGGAGTCAGAATGAGCAGTTCTTC
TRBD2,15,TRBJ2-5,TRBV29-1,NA,CSVRRTSGTQETQYF,TGCAGCGTTCGGCGGACTAGCGGAACACAAGAGACCCAGTACTTC
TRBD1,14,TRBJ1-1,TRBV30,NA,CAWSVGGTVTEAFF,TGTGCCTGGAGCGTTGGGGGGACAGTCACTGAAGCTTTCTTT
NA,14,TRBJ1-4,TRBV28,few,CAIHPAGVGEKLFF,TGTGCCATCCACCCGGCGGGGGTGGGGGAAAAACTGTTTTTT
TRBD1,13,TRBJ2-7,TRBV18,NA,CASSPPGGNEQYF,TGTGCCAGCTCACCGCCAGGGGGCAACGAGCAGTACTTC
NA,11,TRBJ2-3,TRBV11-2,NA,CASSSAGTQYF,TGTGCCAGCAGCTCGGCAGGTACGCAGTATTTT
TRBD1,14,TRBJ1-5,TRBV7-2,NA,CASSLDRAGQPQHF,TGTGCCAGCAGTTTGGACAGGGCCGGTCAGCCCCAGCATTTT
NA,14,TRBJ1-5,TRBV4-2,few,CASSQGSSNQPQHF,TGTGCCAGCAGCCAGGGCTCGAGCAATCAGCCCCAGCATTTT
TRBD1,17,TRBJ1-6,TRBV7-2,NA,CASSLAHNRDSTSPLHF,TGTGCCAGCAGCTTAGCACACAACCGGGACAGCACTTCACCCCTCCACTTT